The sequence of this T cell receptor beta chain was determined in a study of T cell changes during pregnancy in multiple sclerosis. This table comes from immunoSEQ multiplex PCR, and its TCRdb copy is limited to in-frame clones, with some not included. The sample yields 55,000 to 65,000 clones, around 95% seen once. This CDR3 is 16 amino acids long. Germline V gene lookup returns CDR1 SGHKS and CDR2 YYEKEE (reference sequence). Trimming cost V 3 bases and J 5 bases, with 21 bases left between them. The rearrangement uses TRBV5-5 and TRBJ2-7; D is unresolved. The specimen was CD4+ T cells from peripheral blood mononuclear cells, collected before pregnancy. This receptor was obtained from a female donor with multiple sclerosis, enrolled in a pregnancy study. This CDR3 is CASSSLWSAKADEQYF. DNA for the CDR3: TGTGCCAGCAGCTCCCTTTGGTCCGCCAAGGCGGACGAGCAGTACTTC.